The rows below give T cell receptor beta chains drawn from one sample of a study of cytomegalovirus exposure and HLA in healthy donors. TCRdb's table, derived via immunoSEQ multiplex PCR, lists solely in-frame clones and lacks some. The sample carries about 140,000 clones, around three fifths recorded once. Sequencing input: PBMCs. These receptor sequences come from a woman in her thirties or forties in good health and CMV-seronegative. Each CDR3 is given with its conserved first and last residue. The D gene is left open where the match is weak. The size entry is marked missing in some rows and otherwise reads once, few, many or a size class.

d_call | j_call | v_call | clone_size | cdr3_aa | cdr3_nt
TRBD1 | TRBJ1-1 | TRBV6-1 | few | CASTTGAMNTEAFF | TGTGCCAGCACCACAGGGGCCATGAACACTGAAGCTTTCTTT
TRBD1 | TRBJ2-2 | TRBV6-6 | few | CASRRTGGGTGELFF | TGTGCCAGCAGGAGGACAGGGGGCGGCACCGGGGAGCTGTTTTTT
TRBD2 | TRBJ2-1 | TRBV4-3 | few | CASSQDPAGGTSYNEQFF | TGCGCCAGCAGCCAAGATCCGGCGGGGGGGACCTCCTACAATGAGCAGTTCTTC
. | TRBJ1-1 | TRBV6-6 | . | CASSWTAYRTNTEAFF | TGTGCCAGCAGTTGGACAGCCTACCGGACGAACACTGAAGCTTTCTTT
TRBD2 | TRBJ2-3 | TRBV7-6 | . | CASSLERGGLADTQYF | TGTGCCAGCAGCTTAGAGCGGGGGGGCCTCGCAGATACGCAGTATTTT
. | TRBJ2-7 | TRBV28 | . | CASSTPAGEYEQYF | TGTGCCAGCAGTACCCCTGCAGGGGAGTACGAGCAGTACTTC
. | TRBJ1-1 | TRBV5-1 | few | CASSYQGNTEAFF | TGCGCCAGCAGCTACCAGGGGAACACTGAAGCTTTCTTT
. | TRBJ1-6 | TRBV5-1 | . | CASSLGGSNNSPLHF | TGCGCCAGCAGCTTGGGAGGGAGTAACAATTCACCCCTCCACTTT
. | TRBJ1-5 | TRBV5-6 | . | CASSLGVSGNQPQHF | TGTGCCAGCAGCTTGGGTGTCAGCGGCAATCAGCCCCAGCATTTT
. | TRBJ1-4 | TRBV21-1 | . | CASRKRVNEKLFF | TGTGCCAGCAGAAAACGGGTTAATGAAAAACTGTTTTTT
TRBD2 | TRBJ2-1 | TRBV9 | few | CASSVATGGLAGWRTYNEQFF | TGTGCCAGCAGCGTAGCTACGGGGGGACTAGCGGGGTGGAGGACCTACAATGAGCAGTTCTTC
. | TRBJ1-6 | TRBV30 | . | CAWGQGNSPLHF | TGTGCCTGGGGGCAGGGTAATTCACCCCTCCACTTT
. | TRBJ2-5 | TRBV29-1 | . | CSVDGGLSQETQYF | TGCAGCGTTGATGGGGGCCTTTCCCAAGAGACCCAGTACTTC
. | TRBJ1-1 | TRBV7-9 | . | CASSLGGNGNTEAFF | TGTGCCAGCAGCTTAGGGGGCAATGGGAACACTGAAGCTTTCTTT
. | TRBJ2-2 | TRBV15 | . | CATSRSLILNTGELFF | TGTGCCACCAGCAGGTCTTTAATACTGAACACCGGGGAGCTGTTTTTT
TRBD1 | TRBJ1-1 | TRBV11-2 | few | CASSLGTGWMSTEAFF | TGTGCCAGCAGCTTAGGGACAGGGTGGATGAGCACTGAAGCTTTCTTT
. | TRBJ1-1 | TRBV1 | . | CTSSDDRGRTENPEAFF | TGCACCAGCAGCGATGACAGGGGAAGAACCGAGAACCCTGAAGCTTTCTTT
. | TRBJ1-1 | TRBV4-1 | . | CASSQEPGTSLNTEAFF | TGCGCCAGCAGCCAGGAACCGGGAACCTCTTTGAACACCGAAGCTTTCTTT
TRBD1 | TRBJ2-7 | TRBV5-4 | few | CASAPRTGTYEQYF | TGTGCCAGCGCGCCCCGGACAGGGACCTACGAGCAGTACTTC
TRBD2 | TRBJ2-5 | TRBV2 | few | CASSEALRGGDQETQYF | TGTGCCAGCAGTGAAGCCCTTCGCGGGGGGGATCAAGAGACCCAGTACTTC
. | TRBJ2-2 | TRBV4-1 | once | CASSHRTAVNTGELFF | TGCGCCAGCAGCCACAGAACGGCGGTGAACACCGGGGAGCTGTTTTTT
TRBD1 | TRBJ2-7 | TRBV5-4 | . | CASSLAGAGGGDEQYF | TGTGCCAGCAGCTTGGCCGGGGCAGGGGGCGGCGACGAGCAGTACTTC
TRBD1 | TRBJ1-4 | TRBV29-1 | once | CSVPGGQGAFNEKLFF | TGCAGCGTCCCCGGCGGCCAGGGGGCCTTTAATGAAAAACTGTTTTTT
TRBD1 | TRBJ1-4 | TRBV18 | . | CASSPPGTVTNEKLFF | TGTGCCAGCTCACCACCGGGGACAGTAACTAATGAAAAACTGTTTTTT
TRBD1 | TRBJ2-2 | TRBV7-9 | . | CASSPTWTGSTNTGELFF | TGTGCCAGCAGCCCAACCTGGACAGGGTCAACGAACACCGGGGAGCTGTTTTTT
TRBD1 | TRBJ1-2 | TRBV5-1 | few | CASSNPDRRSLEGYTF | TGCGCCAGCAGCAACCCGGACAGGCGGTCTTTAGAGGGCTACACCTTC
. | TRBJ1-2 | TRBV2 | few | CASSEGGTGVSYTF | TGTGCCAGCAGTGAAGGGGGCACCGGCGTTAGCTACACCTTC
. | TRBJ2-3 | TRBV10-1 | . | CATSASERRIDTQYF | TGCGCCACCAGTGCTAGCGAACGTCGAATAGATACGCAGTATTTT
TRBD1 | TRBJ1-2 | TRBV19 | . | CASSSFPGQGNGYTF | TGTGCCAGTAGTTCCTTCCCGGGACAGGGTAATGGCTACACCTTC
TRBD1 | TRBJ1-4 | TRBV6-1 | . | CASSAGTGNEKLFF | TGTGCCAGCAGTGCTGGGACAGGGAATGAAAAACTGTTTTTT
TRBD2 | TRBJ2-1 | TRBV4-2 | . | CASSHASGLSYEQFF | TGTGCCAGCAGCCATGCTAGCGGGCTGAGCTATGAGCAGTTCTTC
TRBD1 | TRBJ2-2 | TRBV15 | . | CATSHRQGVHTGELFF | TGTGCCACCAGCCATAGACAGGGGGTCCACACCGGGGAGCTGTTTTTT
TRBD1 | TRBJ2-2 | TRBV19 | . | CASSSRQGYTGELFF | TGTGCCAGTAGTTCGCGACAGGGGTACACCGGGGAGCTGTTTTTT
. | TRBJ1-5 | TRBV10-2 | . | CASSEGRENQPQHF | TGCGCCAGCAGTGAAGGACGGGAAAATCAGCCCCAGCATTTT
. | TRBJ1-1 | TRBV7-3 | . | CASSFQGMNTEAFF | TGTGCCAGCAGCTTCCAGGGCATGAACACTGAAGCTTTCTTT
TRBD1 | TRBJ1-5 | TRBV7-3 | . | CASSLQGGNQPQHF | TGTGCCAGCAGCTTACAGGGGGGCAATCAGCCCCAGCATTTT
TRBD1 | TRBJ1-5 | TRBV5-6 | . | CASSSIRDRNQPQHF | TGTGCCAGCAGCTCGATAAGGGACAGGAATCAGCCCCAGCATTTT
TRBD1 | TRBJ1-1 | TRBV13 | few | CASSLGTGGGTEAFF | TGTGCCAGCAGCTTAGGCACAGGGGGAGGCACTGAAGCTTTCTTT
TRBD2 | TRBJ2-1 | TRBV11-1 | once | CASSPSLAEYNEQFF | TGTGCCAGCAGCCCTAGCCTAGCGGAGTACAATGAGCAGTTCTTC
. | TRBJ1-1 | TRBV7-6 | . | CASSPGGQFAEAFF | TGTGCCAGCAGCCCAGGAGGACAGTTCGCTGAAGCTTTCTTT
. | TRBJ2-7 | TRBV7-2 | . | CASSLVEGHEQYF | TGTGCCAGCAGCTTAGTGGAGGGCCACGAGCAGTACTTC
. | TRBJ1-2 | TRBV6-5 | . | CASSYSTELNYGYTF | TGTGCCAGCAGTTACTCGACAGAACTTAACTATGGCTACACCTTC
TRBD2 | TRBJ2-1 | TRBV5-1 | . | CASSYLAGVTNEQFF | TGCGCCAGCAGCTACCTAGCGGGGGTCACCAATGAGCAGTTCTTC
. | TRBJ2-7 | TRBV7-2 | few | CASSLDEGYEQYF | TGTGCCAGCAGCTTAGACGAGGGATACGAGCAGTACTTC
TRBD1 | TRBJ1-6 | TRBV5-1 | once | CASTTSPGQDNSPLHF | TGCGCCAGCACCACTAGTCCGGGACAGGACAATTCACCCCTCCACTTT
TRBD1 | TRBJ1-1 | TRBV25-1 | . | CASSDGGRGRVNTEAFF | TGTGCCAGCAGTGACGGTGGTAGGGGGCGCGTGAACACTGAAGCTTTCTTT
. | TRBJ1-4 | TRBV6-6 | . | CASSYFGEGGEKLFF | TGTGCCAGCAGTTATTTTGGTGAAGGGGGAGAAAAACTGTTTTTT
TRBD1 | TRBJ2-1 | TRBV30 | . | CAWSTGQGVYGEQFF | TGTGCCTGGAGTACGGGACAGGGTGTTTACGGTGAGCAGTTCTTC
TRBD1 | TRBJ1-2 | TRBV4-1 | . | CASSPFGTGNYGYTF | TGCGCCAGCAGCCCCTTTGGGACAGGGAACTATGGCTACACCTTC
TRBD2 | TRBJ2-5 | TRBV4-1 | . | CASSRQDLVASGEETQYF | TGCGCCAGCAGCCGCCAAGATCTTGTCGCTAGCGGTGAAGAGACCCAGTACTTC
. | TRBJ2-1 | TRBV12-5 | . | CASGLVQSYNEQFF | TGTGCTAGTGGTTTGGTACAATCCTACAATGAGCAGTTCTTC
. | TRBJ1-1 | TRBV27 | . | CASSLYSFLKNTEAFF | TGTGCCAGCAGTTTATACAGTTTCTTGAAGAACACTGAAGCTTTCTTT
TRBD1 | TRBJ1-2 | TRBV2 | . | CASRGQGRGYTF | TGTGCCAGCCGAGGACAGGGTCGGGGCTACACCTTC
TRBD2 | TRBJ2-5 | TRBV28 | . | CASSFSGGRGETQYF | TGTGCCAGCAGTTTTAGCGGGGGGCGAGGTGAGACCCAGTACTTC
. | TRBJ1-1 | TRBV25-1 | . | CASSYRMNTEAFF | TGTGCCAGCAGTTACAGGATGAACACTGAAGCTTTCTTT
. | TRBJ1-1 | TRBV29-1 | few | CSVVLNWGPEAFF | TGCAGCGTTGTCCTTAATTGGGGGCCTGAAGCTTTCTTT
. | TRBJ2-7 | TRBV11-3 | . | CASSLVWAEQYF | TGTGCCAGCAGCTTAGTTTGGGCCGAGCAGTACTTC